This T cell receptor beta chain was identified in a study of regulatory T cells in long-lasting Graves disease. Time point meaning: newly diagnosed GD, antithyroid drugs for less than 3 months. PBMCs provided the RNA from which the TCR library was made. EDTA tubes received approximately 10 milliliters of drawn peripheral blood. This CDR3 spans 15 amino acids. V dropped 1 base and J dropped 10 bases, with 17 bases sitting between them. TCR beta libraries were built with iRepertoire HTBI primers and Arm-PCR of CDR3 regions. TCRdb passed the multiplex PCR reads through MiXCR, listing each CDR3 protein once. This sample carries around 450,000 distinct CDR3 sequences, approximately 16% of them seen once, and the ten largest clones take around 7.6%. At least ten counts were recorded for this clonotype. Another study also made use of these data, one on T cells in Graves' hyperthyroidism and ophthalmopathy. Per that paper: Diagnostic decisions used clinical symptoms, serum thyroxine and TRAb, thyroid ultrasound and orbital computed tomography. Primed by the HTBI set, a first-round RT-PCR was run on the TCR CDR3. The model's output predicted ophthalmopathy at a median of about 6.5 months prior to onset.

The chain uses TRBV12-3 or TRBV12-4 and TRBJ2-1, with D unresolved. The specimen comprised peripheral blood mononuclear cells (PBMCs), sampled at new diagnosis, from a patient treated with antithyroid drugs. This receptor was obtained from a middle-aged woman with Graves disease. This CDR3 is CASSLGGGAGVEQFF. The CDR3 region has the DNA TGTGCCAGCAGTTTAGGTGGCGGTGCTGGCGTAGAGCAGTTCTTC.